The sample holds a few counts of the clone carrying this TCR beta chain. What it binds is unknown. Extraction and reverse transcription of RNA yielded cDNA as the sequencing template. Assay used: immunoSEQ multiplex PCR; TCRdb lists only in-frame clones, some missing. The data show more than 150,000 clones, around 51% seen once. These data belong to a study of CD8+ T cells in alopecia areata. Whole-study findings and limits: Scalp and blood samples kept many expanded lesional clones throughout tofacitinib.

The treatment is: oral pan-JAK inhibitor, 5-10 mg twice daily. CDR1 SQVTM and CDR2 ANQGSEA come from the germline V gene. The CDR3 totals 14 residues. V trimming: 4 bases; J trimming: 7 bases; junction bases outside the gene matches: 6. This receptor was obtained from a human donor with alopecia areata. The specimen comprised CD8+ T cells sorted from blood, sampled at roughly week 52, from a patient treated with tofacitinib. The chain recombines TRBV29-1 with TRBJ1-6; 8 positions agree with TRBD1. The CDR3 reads CSVGTGTGNSPLHF. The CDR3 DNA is TGCAGCGTTGGAACCGGGACAGGAAATTCACCCCTCCACTTT.